This T cell receptor beta chain comes out of a study of shared clonotypes between healthy human individuals. About the study: For every donor, three CD4 naive, three CD4 memory, two CD8 naive and one CD8 memory plates were used. Study results and limitations: When compared with the clonotypes that were shared by all four sorted-subset donors, the non-shared clonotypes turned out to have lower generation probabilities.

Data came from immunoSEQ multiplex PCR; TCRdb stores just in-frame clones and leaves some out. The data contain roughly 2.4 million clones, approximately 95% of them seen just once; the ten biggest clones take up approximately 0.13%. Note on this clone: Its specificity is not known.

CDR3 length: 15 residues. V dropped 6 bases and J dropped 2 bases, with 14 bases sitting between them. Germline V gives CDR1 LNHDA, CDR2 SQIVND (reference sequence). Nashville, Tennessee was home to all donors, who were Caucasian adults. A CD45RA-negative memory subset and a CD45RA+ naive subset were separated from the CD4+ cells. This sequence joins TRBV19 and TRBJ1-3; the D gene is possibly TRBD1 (5 bases). Sequenced input: naive CD4+ T cells sorted from blood. Indicated subset: CD45RA+ positively selected. The receptor was isolated from a young man in good health. CDR3 residues: CASSPGGSAGNTIYF. CDR3 nucleotide sequence: TGTGCCAGTAGCCCTGGGGGGTCTGCTGGAAACACCATATATTTT.